What follows describes a single TCR beta chain. Antigen specificity is unknown. Primers included in the PCR were 60 Vbeta and 13 Jbeta primers. The protocol was immunoSEQ multiplex PCR, while the TCRdb copy is restricted to in-frame clones and leaves out a portion. This table holds around 120,000 clones, around 60% found once. This record comes from a study of cytomegalovirus exposure and HLA in healthy donors. The CDR3 length is 14 residues. Germline V gene sequence: CDR1 SEHNR, CDR2 FQNEAQ (reference sequence). V shed 5 bases, J shed 2 bases, and the junction held 3 bases outside the gene matches. Notes on the study in general: It was assumed in the presence/absence analyses that sequencing depth was roughly uniform across donors.

The clonotype originates from a man in his forties in good health and CMV-seropositive. Material: PBMCs. This chain links TRBV7-9 with TRBJ2-1, with 7 bases fitting TRBD2. The CDR3 DNA reads as TGTGCCAGCAGCACGACTAGCACCTACAATGAGCAGTTCTTC. Translating gives CASSTTSTYNEQFF.